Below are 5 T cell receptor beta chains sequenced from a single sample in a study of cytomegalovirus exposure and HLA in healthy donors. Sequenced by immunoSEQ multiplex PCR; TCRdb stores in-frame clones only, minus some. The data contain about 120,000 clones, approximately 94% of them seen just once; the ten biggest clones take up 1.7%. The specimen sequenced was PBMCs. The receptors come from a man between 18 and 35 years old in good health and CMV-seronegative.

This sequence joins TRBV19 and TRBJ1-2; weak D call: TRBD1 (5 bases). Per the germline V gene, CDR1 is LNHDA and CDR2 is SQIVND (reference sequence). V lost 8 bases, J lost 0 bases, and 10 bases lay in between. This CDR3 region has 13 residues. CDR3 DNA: TGTGCCAGTTTGGACAATCCTAACTATGGCTACACCTTC. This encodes CASLDNPNYGYTF.

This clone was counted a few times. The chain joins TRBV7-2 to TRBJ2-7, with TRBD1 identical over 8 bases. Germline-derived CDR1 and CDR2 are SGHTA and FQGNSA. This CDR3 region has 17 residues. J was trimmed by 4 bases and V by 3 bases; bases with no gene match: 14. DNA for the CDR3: TGTGCCAGCAGCTTGAACCGCGGATCAGGGGGCAAATACGAGCAGTACTTC. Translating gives CASSLNRGSGGKYEQYF.

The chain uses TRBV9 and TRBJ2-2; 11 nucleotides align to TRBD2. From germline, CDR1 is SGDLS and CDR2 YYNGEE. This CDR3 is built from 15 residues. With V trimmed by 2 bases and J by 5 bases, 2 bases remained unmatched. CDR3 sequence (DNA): TGTGCCAGCAGCGTTCTAGCGGGAGGTACCGGGGAGCTGTTTTTT. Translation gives CASSVLAGGTGELFF.

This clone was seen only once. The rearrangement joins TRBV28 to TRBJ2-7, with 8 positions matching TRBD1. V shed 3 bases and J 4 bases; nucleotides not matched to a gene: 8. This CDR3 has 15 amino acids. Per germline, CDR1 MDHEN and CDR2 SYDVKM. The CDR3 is CASSLGDRLRYEQYF. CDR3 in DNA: TGTGCCAGCAGTTTGGGGGACAGGCTACGGTACGAGCAGTACTTC.

The CDR3 DNA reads TGTGCCAGCAGATCGACAGGATGGGACATTCAGTACTTC. It is translated as CASRSTGWDIQYF. The V and J genes are TRBV27 and TRBJ2-4; TRBD1 is a possible D gene (6 bases). V lost 6 bases, J lost 8 bases, and 14 bases lay in between. Germline V lookup: CDR1 MNHEY, CDR2 SMNVEV (reference sequence). This CDR3 contains 13 residues.